These 29 T cell receptor beta chains share one sample of origin, sequenced in a study of human T cells and chemical hapten exposure. Indicated time point: patch test 1, 2 weeks after DPC sensitization. Treatment meaning: therapeutic diphenylcyclopropenone sensitization with weekly scalp DPC. Each CDR3 protein is one row after TCRdb ran MiXCR on the RACE reads. The table has 340,000 or so distinct CDR3 sequences, around 7% seen once. Specimen: whole blood, collected in connection with sensitization to the hapten diphenylcyclopropenone (DPC). The receptors shown here come from a woman between 18 and 29 years old with alopecia areata. Some clones in this sample may be carry-over from other donors' samples.

This clonotype was seen a handful of times. As DNA, the CDR3 is TGTGCCAGCAGTCAAGGGGACCTTCAAGCGGACACAGATACGCAGTATTTT. The encoded protein is CASSQGDLQADTDTQYF. The chain employs TRBV6-2 or TRBV6-3 and TRBJ2-3; D is possibly TRBD1 or TRBD2 (5 bases each). Trimming shortened V by 5 bases and J by 2 bases, and 20 bases separated the two germline ends. The length of the CDR3 is 17 residues. Germline CDR1 MNHEY, CDR2 SVGEGT.

This clonotype showed up many times. The V call is TRBV27, the J call TRBJ2-7, with D perhaps TRBD2 (5 bases). V was pared by 5 bases and J by 5 bases, with 22 bases between. CDR1 and CDR2 (germline): MNHEY, SMNVEV (reference sequence). The CDR3 loop spans 16 amino acids. The CDR3 DNA follows: TGTGCCAGCAGTCCCTACCTAGCCATCCTAGAGAACGAGCAGTACTTC. It encodes CASSPYLAILENEQYF.

V is TRBV6-6 and J is TRBJ2-7, with TRBD2 matching 11 bases. The germline V gene encodes CDR1 MNHNY and CDR2 SVGAGI (reference sequence). The trim removed 5 bases at V and 0 bases at J, leaving 3 bases unmatched. This CDR3 spans 15 amino acids. Written as DNA, the CDR3 is TGTGCCAGCAGTACTAGCGGGGGTAGCTCCTACGAGCAGTACTTC. Its translation: CASSTSGGSSYEQYF.

In this sample, this clonotype turned up many times. The chain links TRBV6-5 to TRBJ1-1, with D hard to call. Germline V gene sequence: CDR1 MNHEY, CDR2 SVGAGI. V lost 3 bases to trimming and J lost 1 base, with 6 bases between them. The CDR3 sequence is 13 residues long. The CDR3 region is CASSYRSNTEAFF. In nucleotides, the CDR3 is TGTGCCAGCAGTTATAGGTCGAACACTGAAGCTTTCTTT.

Only a few counts were recorded for this clonotype. The chain links TRBV20-1 to TRBJ2-3, with 7 bases matching TRBD2. The CDR3 is 15 amino acids. The V gene's germline CDR1 is DFQATT and CDR2 SNEGSKA (reference sequence). Trimming at V came to 3 bases and at J to 3 bases, leaving 9 bases not matched to a gene. CDR3 in amino acids: CSASFGGSTTDTQYF. CDR3 nucleotides: TGCAGTGCTAGTTTCGGGGGGTCAACAACAGATACGCAGTATTTT.

This clonotype came up a few times. This chain uses TRBV12-3 or TRBV12-4 with TRBJ2-7; D gene ambiguous. There are 14 residues in the CDR3. The V and J ends lost 3 bases and 2 bases respectively, with 11 bases between them. CDR3 sequence: CASSLWAGTYEQYF. The CDR3 DNA follows: TGTGCCAGCAGTTTGTGGGCAGGAACCTACGAGCAGTACTTC.

This clonotype has just a few counts. The chain employs TRBV6-2 or TRBV6-3 and TRBJ1-1; D gene unclear. The CDR3 is 15 amino acids. Germline V lookup: CDR1 MNHEY, CDR2 SVGEGT. V gave up 2 bases and J gave up 5 bases, with 15 bases separating them. CDR3 in amino acids: CASSYGWGIGTEAFF. Here the CDR3 DNA reads TGTGCCAGCAGTTACGGTTGGGGAATAGGAACTGAAGCTTTCTTT.

The table lists this clonotype with a few counts. The rearrangement uses TRBV27 and TRBJ2-5; D might be TRBD2 (5 bases). Germline lookup yields CDR1 MNHEY and CDR2 SMNVEV (reference sequence). The CDR3 runs to 14 residues. V lost 3 bases to trimming and J lost 2 bases, with 10 bases between them. CDR3 sequence reads: CASSFGLQQETQYF. CDR3 DNA sequence: TGTGCCAGCAGTTTCGGACTTCAACAAGAGACCCAGTACTTC.

This clonotype has more than one count but fewer than ten. The chain recombines TRBV7-8 with TRBJ1-6; D not certain. This CDR3 has 14 amino acids. Germline loops: CDR1 SGHVS, CDR2 FQNEAQ. Trimming shortened V by 3 bases and J by 7 bases, and 10 bases separated the two germline ends. CDR3 nucleotide sequence: TGTGCCAGCAGCTTCGGGCAGATGAATTCACCCCTCCACTTT. Translated: CASSFGQMNSPLHF.

This clonotype has a count of ten or more. The gene calls are TRBV29-1 and TRBJ2-3; D is perhaps TRBD2 (5 bases). Germline CDR1 is SQVTM and CDR2 is ANQGSEA. The CDR3 has 14 amino acids. Trimming shortened V by 4 bases and J by 6 bases, and 17 bases separated the two germline ends. CDR3 nucleotide sequence: TGCAGCGTTGTGGAGGATACAGAGTTGGATACGCAGTATTTT. It translates to CSVVEDTELDTQYF.

A word on this clonotype: A read error likely explains this, since a far larger clone differs by one base. The chain combines TRBV3-1 with TRBJ2-6; no reliable D call. The CDR3 sequence is 13 residues long. Germline-derived CDR1 and CDR2 are LGHDT and YNNKEL (reference sequence). The CDR3: CPSSPSGANVLTF. The CDR3 coding sequence is TGTCCCAGCAGCCCCTCTGGGGCCAACGTCCTGACTTTC.

This clonotype was picked up a small number of times. The J gene is TRBJ2-2, the V gene TRBV28; 7 bases match TRBD1. CDR3 length: 18 amino acids. J was trimmed by 2 bases and V by 7 bases; bases with no gene match: 16. Germline V gives CDR1 MDHEN, CDR2 SYDVKM. CDR3 nucleotides: TGTGCCAGCACCCAGATGTTCGGGACAGTTGTAAACACCGGGGAGCTGTTTTTT. It encodes CASTQMFGTVVNTGELFF.

This clonotype was counted a few times. V usage is TRBV6-5 and J usage is TRBJ1-2; 8 nucleotides align to TRBD1. The V and J ends lost 6 bases and 4 bases, in that order; junction bases with no gene match: 7. The CDR3 covers 14 residues. CDR1 MNHEY and CDR2 SVGAGI come from the germline V gene. CDR3 sequence reads: CASRDDRGGYGYTF. The CDR3 DNA is TGTGCCAGCAGAGACGACAGGGGAGGCTATGGCTACACCTTC.

This clonotype was detected a few times. The chain uses TRBV6-2 or TRBV6-3 and TRBJ2-1, with 11 bases that match TRBD2. V shed 7 bases and J 2 bases; nucleotides not matched to a gene: 4. CDR3 size: 15 residues. Germline CDR1 is MNHEY and CDR2 is SVGEGT. The CDR3 loop reads CASNPGLAAYNEQFF. CDR3 DNA sequence: TGTGCCAGCAACCCGGGACTAGCGGCCTACAATGAGCAGTTCTTC.

The chain recombines TRBV5-4 with TRBJ2-3; 10 nucleotides align to TRBD1. The junction had 5 bases not matched to a gene; V was cut back by 9 bases and J by 4 bases. CDR1 is SGHNT, CDR2 YYREEE, per germline (reference sequence). The CDR3 covers 13 residues. The CDR3 region is CATRGQGADTQYF. The CDR3 bases are TGTGCCACCAGAGGACAGGGGGCAGATACGCAGTATTTT.

The DNA of the CDR3 is TGTGCCAGCAGTTTGGGGGGAATCAAAAACATTCAGTACTTC. This encodes CASSLGGIKNIQYF. The chain carries TRBV12-3 or TRBV12-4 and TRBJ2-4; D possibly corresponds to TRBD2 (6 bases). Trimming left V 3 bases short and J 3 bases short, with 9 bases between. CDR3 length: 14 amino acids.

This clonotype occurred a few times. This chain uses TRBV20-1 with TRBJ1-5, with 7 bases that match TRBD1. The CDR3 extends over 13 amino acids. In germline, CDR1 is DFQATT, CDR2 SNEGSKA (reference sequence). V shed 3 bases, J shed 4 bases, and the junction held 3 bases outside the gene matches. The CDR3 region is CSARDRINQPQHF. The CDR3 DNA is TGCAGTGCTAGGGACAGGATTAATCAGCCCCAGCATTTT.

This clonotype was seen many times. CDR3 in DNA: TGCGCCAGCAGCCAAGACAGCGGGGGGCGAGGTGAAAAACTGTTTTTT. Translating it yields CASSQDSGGRGEKLFF. V usage is TRBV4-3 and J usage is TRBJ1-4; D might be TRBD1 (6 bases). Trimming left V 0 bases short and J 7 bases short, with 15 bases between. This CDR3 contains 16 residues. CDR1 and CDR2 from the germline V gene are LGHNA and YSLEER.

There are many counts of this clonotype. The chain combines TRBV20-1 with TRBJ2-3, with 10 bases matching TRBD2. CDR1 is DFQATT, CDR2 SNEGSKA, per germline (reference sequence). The CDR3 extends over 14 amino acids. Unmatched junction bases numbered 5, after V lost 6 bases and J lost 2 bases. The DNA of the CDR3 is TGCAGTGCCTCCGGGACTAGCGACACAGATACGCAGTATTTT. It encodes CSASGTSDTDTQYF.

The V call is TRBV27, the J call TRBJ1-2, with TRBD1 matching 9 bases. Germline V gene data show CDR1 as MNHEY and CDR2 as SMNVEV (reference sequence). V trimming: 6 bases; J trimming: 2 bases; junction bases outside the gene matches: 13. CDR3 length equals 17 residues. CDR3 sequence (DNA): TGTGCCAGCAGGATGGTGACAGGGGGGCACCTCAACTATGGCTACACCTTC. It yields the protein CASRMVTGGHLNYGYTF.

The rearrangement links TRBV6-1 to TRBJ1-2, with TRBD1 matching over 7 bases. The CDR3 consists of 17 residues. CDR1 and CDR2 from the germline V gene are MNHNS and SASEGT. With V trimmed by 6 bases and J by 0 bases, 13 bases remained unmatched. CDR3 region: CASRQRIDRDSNYGYTF. The CDR3 DNA reads TGTGCCAGCAGACAACGTATTGACAGGGATTCTAACTATGGCTACACCTTC.

This clonotype was seen many times. The genes are TRBV29-1 and TRBJ1-1; the D is unclear. This CDR3 region has 12 residues. CDR1 SQVTM and CDR2 ANQGSEA come from the germline V gene. Trimming pared 7 bases from V and 0 bases from J, leaving 9 bases between. The CDR3 is CSAGPLNTEAFF. The CDR3, as DNA: TGCAGCGCCGGACCGCTGAACACTGAAGCTTTCTTT. Full variable domain (missing parts from reference TRBV29-1 and TRBJ1-1): SAVISQKPSRDICQRGTSLTIQCQVDSQVTMMFWYRQQPGQSLTLIATANQGSEATYESGFVIDKFPISRPNLTFSTLTVSNMSPEDSSIYLCSAGPLNTEAFFGQGTRLTVV.

The chain joins TRBV6-1 to TRBJ2-3; no clear D gene. V shed 1 base and J shed 6 bases, with 11 bases lying between them. This CDR3 contains 14 residues. CDR1 MNHNS and CDR2 SASEGT come from the germline V gene. CDR3 protein: CASSEVDLRDTQYF. CDR3 bases: TGTGCCAGCAGTGAAGTGGACCTGCGGGATACGCAGTATTTT.

The rearrangement joins TRBV29-1 to TRBJ1-1; D not certain. The V and J ends lost 5 bases and 3 bases respectively, with 13 bases between them. Per the germline V gene, CDR1 is SQVTM and CDR2 is ANQGSEA. The CDR3 covers 13 residues. The CDR3 reads CSVTLWRDTEAFF. CDR3 bases: TGCAGCGTTACTCTCTGGAGGGACACTGAAGCTTTCTTT.

This clonotype has only a few counts. The chain has TRBV5-1 and TRBJ2-5; D possibly corresponds to TRBD2 (5 bases). Germline lookup yields CDR1 SGHRS and CDR2 YFSETQ. V shed 7 bases and J shed 1 base, with 23 bases lying between them. The CDR3 is 17 residues long. The CDR3 spells CASGRTGGVAPQETQYF. The CDR3 bases are TGCGCCAGCGGTCGAACCGGAGGCGTCGCACCCCAAGAGACCCAGTACTTC.

This clonotype was counted ten times or more. The chain has TRBV20-1 and TRBJ2-3, with D perhaps assigned TRBD1 or TRBD2 (5 bases each). CDR3 length equals 13 residues. Trimming shortened V by 1 base and J by 3 bases, and 8 bases separated the two germline ends. Germline-derived CDR1 and CDR2 are DFQATT and SNEGSKA (reference sequence). The CDR3 region is CSARVGTTDTQYF. For the CDR3, the DNA is TGCAGTGCTAGAGTCGGGACGACAGATACGCAGTATTTT.

This clonotype has a handful of counts. The rearrangement links TRBV6-5 to TRBJ1-2; the D gene is possibly TRBD1 (5 bases). Trimming shortened V by 2 bases and J by 2 bases, and 9 bases separated the two germline ends. In germline, CDR1 is MNHEY, CDR2 SVGAGI. The CDR3 consists of 14 residues. The CDR3 loop is CASSYRGPNYGYTF. The CDR3 region has the DNA TGTGCCAGCAGTTACCGGGGCCCAAACTATGGCTACACCTTC.

This chain connects TRBV5-6 to TRBJ2-3; 7 bases align to TRBD1. Germline lookup yields CDR1 SGHDT and CDR2 YYEEEE. Unmatched junction bases numbered 2, after V lost 2 bases and J lost 5 bases. CDR3 length: 13 residues. The CDR3, as DNA: TGTGCCAGCAGCTTTACAGGGGTAGATACGCAGTATTTT. This codes for CASSFTGVDTQYF.

There are a few counts of this clonotype. The chain joins TRBV6-5 to TRBJ1-1; 7 bases agree with TRBD1. Germline lookup yields CDR1 MNHEY and CDR2 SVGAGI. This CDR3 comprises 15 residues. With 6 bases clipped from V and 4 bases from J, the junction kept 11 bases outside the gene matches. The CDR3: CASSPRQGVFTEAFF. CDR3 nucleotides: TGTGCCAGCAGCCCCCGACAGGGAGTATTCACTGAAGCTTTCTTT.